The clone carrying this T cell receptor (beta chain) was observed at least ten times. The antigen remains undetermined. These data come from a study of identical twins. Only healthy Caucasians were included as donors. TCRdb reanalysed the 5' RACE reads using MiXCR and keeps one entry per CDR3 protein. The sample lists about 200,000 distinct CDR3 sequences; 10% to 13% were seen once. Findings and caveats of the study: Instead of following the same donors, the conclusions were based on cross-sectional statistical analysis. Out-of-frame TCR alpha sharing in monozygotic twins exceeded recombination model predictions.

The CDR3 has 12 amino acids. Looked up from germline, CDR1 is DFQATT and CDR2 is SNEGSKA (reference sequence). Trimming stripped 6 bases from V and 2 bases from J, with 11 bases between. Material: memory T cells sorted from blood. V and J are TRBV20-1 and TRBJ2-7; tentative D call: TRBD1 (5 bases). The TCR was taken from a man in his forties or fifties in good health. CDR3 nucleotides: TGCAGTGCAATGACAGTTACCTACGAGCAGTACTTC. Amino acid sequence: CSAMTVTYEQYF.